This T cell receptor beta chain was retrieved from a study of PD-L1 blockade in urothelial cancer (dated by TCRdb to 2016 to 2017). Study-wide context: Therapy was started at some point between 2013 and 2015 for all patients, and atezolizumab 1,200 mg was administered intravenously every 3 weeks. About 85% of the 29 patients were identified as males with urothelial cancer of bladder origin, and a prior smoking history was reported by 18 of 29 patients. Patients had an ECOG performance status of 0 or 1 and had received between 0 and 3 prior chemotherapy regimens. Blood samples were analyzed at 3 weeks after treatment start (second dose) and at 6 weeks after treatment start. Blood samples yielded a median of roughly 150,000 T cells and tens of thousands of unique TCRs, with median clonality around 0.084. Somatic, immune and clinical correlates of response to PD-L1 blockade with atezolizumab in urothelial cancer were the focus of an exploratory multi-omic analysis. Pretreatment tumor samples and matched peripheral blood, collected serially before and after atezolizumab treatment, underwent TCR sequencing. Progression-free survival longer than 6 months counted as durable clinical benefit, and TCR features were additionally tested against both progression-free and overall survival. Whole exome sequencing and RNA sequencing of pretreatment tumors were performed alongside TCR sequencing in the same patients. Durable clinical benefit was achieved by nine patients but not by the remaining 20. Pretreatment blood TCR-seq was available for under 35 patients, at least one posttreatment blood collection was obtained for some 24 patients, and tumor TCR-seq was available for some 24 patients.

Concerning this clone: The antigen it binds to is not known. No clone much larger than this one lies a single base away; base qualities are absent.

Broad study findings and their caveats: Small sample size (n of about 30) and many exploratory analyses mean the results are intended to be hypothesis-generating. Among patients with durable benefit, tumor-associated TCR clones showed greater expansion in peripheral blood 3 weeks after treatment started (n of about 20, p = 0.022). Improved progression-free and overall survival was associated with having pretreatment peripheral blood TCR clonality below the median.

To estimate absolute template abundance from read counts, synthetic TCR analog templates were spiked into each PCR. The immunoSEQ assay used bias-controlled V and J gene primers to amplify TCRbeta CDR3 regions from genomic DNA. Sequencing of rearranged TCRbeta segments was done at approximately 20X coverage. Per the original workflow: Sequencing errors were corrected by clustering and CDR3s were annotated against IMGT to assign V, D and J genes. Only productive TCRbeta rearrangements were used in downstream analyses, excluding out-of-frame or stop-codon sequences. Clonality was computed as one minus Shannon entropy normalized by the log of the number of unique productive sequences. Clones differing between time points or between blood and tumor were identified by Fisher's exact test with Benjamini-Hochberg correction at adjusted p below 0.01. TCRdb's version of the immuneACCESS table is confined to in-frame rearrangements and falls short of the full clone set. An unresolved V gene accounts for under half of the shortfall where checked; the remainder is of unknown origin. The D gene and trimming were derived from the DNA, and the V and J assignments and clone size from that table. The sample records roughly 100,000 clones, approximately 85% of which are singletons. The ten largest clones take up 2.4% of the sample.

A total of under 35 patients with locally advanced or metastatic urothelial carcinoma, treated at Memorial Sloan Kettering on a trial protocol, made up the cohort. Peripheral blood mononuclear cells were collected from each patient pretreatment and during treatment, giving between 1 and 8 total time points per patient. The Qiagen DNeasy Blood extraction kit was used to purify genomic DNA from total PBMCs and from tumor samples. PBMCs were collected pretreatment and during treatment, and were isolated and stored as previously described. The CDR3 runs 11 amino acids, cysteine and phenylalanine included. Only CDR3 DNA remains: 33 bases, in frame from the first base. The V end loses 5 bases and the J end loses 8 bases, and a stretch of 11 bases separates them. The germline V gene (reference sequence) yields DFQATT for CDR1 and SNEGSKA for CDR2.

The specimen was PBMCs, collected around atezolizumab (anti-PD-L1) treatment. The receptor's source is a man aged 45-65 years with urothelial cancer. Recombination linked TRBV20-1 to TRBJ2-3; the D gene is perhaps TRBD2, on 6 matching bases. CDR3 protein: CSAGGFGTQYF. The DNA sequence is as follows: TGCAGTGCTGGGGGGTTTGGTACGCAGTATTTT.